This TCR beta chain was retrieved from a study of blood T cell repertoires in COVID-19. Study details: COVID-19 samples, acute and convalescent, were from the United States, Italy and Spain. In each case, the material was cDNA or gDNA derived from T cells, B-cell-depleted T cells, or PBMCs.

Germline loops: CDR1 SNHLY, CDR2 FYNNEI. CDR3 length: 13 amino acids. V was shortened by 3 bases and J by 6 bases, with 8 bases between the two germline ends. Clones were sequenced by immunoSEQ multiplex PCR, and TCRdb holds only the in-frame ones, with some missing. This sample has under 350,000 clones, with approximately 85% found just once. In its sample, this clone was seen once. The clonotype comes from a woman in her 70s with acute or convalescent COVID-19. The chain recombines TRBV2 with TRBJ1-4; D gene ambiguous. Source material: peripheral blood. DNA of the CDR3: TGTGCCAGCAGTGATACGGTTTATGAAAAACTGTTTTTT. This encodes CASSDTVYEKLFF.